The T cell receptor (beta chain) described here comes from a study of blood T cell repertoires in COVID-19 (TCRdb year 2020). With respect to the entire study: Collaborator samples came from the United States, Italy and Spain and covered acute and convalescent phases of COVID-19. The material from the prospective study consisted of cDNA or gDNA derived from T cells, B-cell-depleted T cells, or PBMCs. Deeply sampled blood TCRbeta repertoires from subjects exposed to, actively infected with, or recovered from COVID-19 were included in the dataset. The repertoires were released in a freely available public database intended as a resource for research on the immune response to SARS-CoV-2. Samples were obtained from the ongoing ImmuneRACE study (first 160 participants) and from 950 to 1,500 subjects provided by 6 global collaborators. The sample metadata nearly always contained a de-identified subject ID, COVID-19 status, age in years and sex. Where available, HLA class I and class II types were obtained from metadata supplied by the sample provider rather than from assay-based typing.

This clone came up once. Its specific antigen is unknown. No much larger clone exists at a distance of one base, and base qualities are not known. Participants in the prospective study were enrolled through a virtual design, were aged about 18 to 100 years, and lived in roughly 26 United States geographic areas. In the prospective study, participants were assigned to cohorts based on the clinical history participants reported in a screening survey and a study questionnaire. Mobile phlebotomists in the prospective study collected whole blood, serum and a nasopharyngeal or oropharyngeal swab from every participant. Prospective study participants could optionally give additional blood draws and questionnaires over an approximately two-month period. Blood samples from the prospective study were shipped frozen or at room temperature prior to DNA extraction. The immunoSEQ Assay, a bias-controlled multiplex PCR, was used to amplify TCRbeta CDR3 regions from genomic DNA. The authors' analysis ran thus. The number of nucleated cells in each sample was estimated from the amplification of reference gene primers within the assay. Sequence reads were collapsed and filtered to measure the absolute abundance of every unique TCRbeta CDR3 rearrangement. For each sample, productive Simpson clonality was calculated as the square root of Simpson's diversity index across productive rearrangements. What TCRdb holds here is the immuneACCESS table cut down to in-frame rearrangements. Part of the clones is not present; checked against another copy, under half of the missing clones reflect an unresolved V gene, and the others are unexplained. V and J calls and clone size are as listed in that table; D and trimming were resolved from the DNA. The sample table lists some 180,000 clones, approximately 80% of them with a count of one. Of the sample, less than 5.5% is held by the ten largest clones.

Results the study describes overall, beyond this receptor: Clinical and demographic metadata were provided uncurated, with the amount varying by source and participant.

Trimmed from V: 4 bases; trimmed from J: 6 bases; junction bases lacking a gene match: 7. As encoded in the germline V gene, CDR1 is SNHLY while CDR2 is FYNNEI. Taken from cysteine to phenylalanine, the CDR3 has 16 residues. Here the CDR3 DNA is all that survives: 48 bases in frame from base 1. The receptor comes from a woman aged 55-70 years with acute COVID-19. The sequenced sample was PBMCs or T cells enriched from blood (not recorded which). The V and J segments used are TRBV2 and TRBJ1-6; the junction holds 9 bases that match TRBD1. The DNA sequence is TGTGCCAGCAGTGCTTCCGGGACAGGGTCTAATTCACCCCTCCACTTT. This sequence encodes CASSASGTGSNSPLHF.